This T cell receptor beta chain was captured by sequencing in a study of immune heterogeneity within non-small cell lung tumors. As for this clonotype: Its target is not known.

General study points: Higher local tumor mutational burden went with moderately higher local T-cell clonality, R around 0.35.

Multiplex PCR (32 V and 13 J primers) was used to amplify the TCR beta CDR3. TCRdb independently ran MiXCR on the multiplex PCR reads; one entry per CDR3 protein. The table lists 1,200 or so distinct CDR3 sequences, under 55% of them singletons. Each sample used 600 ng of genomic DNA from bulk tumor tissue. Surgeons took several biopsies per primary tumor, spaced far apart, during surgery. Before undergoing curative surgery, patients had newly diagnosed non-small cell lung cancer that was untreated. Specimen: lung tumor tissue. This receptor was taken from a man aged 55-75 years with non-small cell lung cancer.

CDR3 in amino acids: CASSQREKCYEQYF. The CDR3 nucleotides read TGCGCCAGCAGCCAGCGGGAGAAGTGTTACGAGCAGTACTTC. The rearrangement uses TRBV4-1 and TRBJ2-7, with 7 bases matching TRBD2. The germline V gene has CDR1 MGHRA and CDR2 YSYEKL. J was trimmed by 4 bases and V by 3 bases; bases with no gene match: 6. The CDR3 loop spans 14 amino acids.